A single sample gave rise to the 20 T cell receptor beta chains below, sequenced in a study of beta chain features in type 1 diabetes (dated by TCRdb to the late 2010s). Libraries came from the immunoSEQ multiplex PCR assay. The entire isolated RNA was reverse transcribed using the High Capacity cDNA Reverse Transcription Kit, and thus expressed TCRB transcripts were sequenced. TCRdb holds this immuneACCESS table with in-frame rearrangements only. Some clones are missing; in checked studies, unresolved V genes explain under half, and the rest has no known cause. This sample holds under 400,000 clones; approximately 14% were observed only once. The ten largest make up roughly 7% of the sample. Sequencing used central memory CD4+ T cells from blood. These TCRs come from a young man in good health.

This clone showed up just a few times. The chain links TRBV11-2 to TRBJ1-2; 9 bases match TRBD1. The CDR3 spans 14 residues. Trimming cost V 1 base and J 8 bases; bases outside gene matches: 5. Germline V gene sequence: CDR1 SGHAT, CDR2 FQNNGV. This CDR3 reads CASSLGGQGSGYTF. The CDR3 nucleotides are TGTGCCAGCAGCTTAGGAGGACAGGGGAGCGGCTACACCTTC.

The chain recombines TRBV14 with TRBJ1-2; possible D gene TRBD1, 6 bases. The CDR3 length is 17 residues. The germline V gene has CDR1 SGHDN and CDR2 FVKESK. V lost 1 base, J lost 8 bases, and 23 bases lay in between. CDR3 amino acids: CASSQGQGILEMGGYTF. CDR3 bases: TGTGCCAGCAGCCAAGGCCAGGGGATTTTAGAAATGGGCGGCTACACCTTC.

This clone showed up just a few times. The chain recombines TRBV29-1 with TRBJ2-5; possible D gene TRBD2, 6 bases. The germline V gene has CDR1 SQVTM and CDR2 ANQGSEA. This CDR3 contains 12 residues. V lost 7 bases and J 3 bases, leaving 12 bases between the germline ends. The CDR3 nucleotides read TGCAGCGGGGGAGGACTCAAAGAGACCCAGTACTTC. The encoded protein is CSGGGLKETQYF.

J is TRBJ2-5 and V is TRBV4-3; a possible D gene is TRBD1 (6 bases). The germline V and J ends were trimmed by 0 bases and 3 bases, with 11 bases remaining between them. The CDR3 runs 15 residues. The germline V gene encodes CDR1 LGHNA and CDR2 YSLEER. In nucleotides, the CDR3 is TGCGCCAGCAGCCAAGATCGCCGACAGGAAGAGACCCAGTACTTC. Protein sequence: CASSQDRRQEETQYF.

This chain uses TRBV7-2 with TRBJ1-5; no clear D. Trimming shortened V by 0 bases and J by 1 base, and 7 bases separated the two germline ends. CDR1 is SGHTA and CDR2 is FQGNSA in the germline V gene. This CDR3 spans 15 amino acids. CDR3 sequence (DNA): TGTGCCAGCAGCTTAGCAGCGGGGAGCAATCAGCCCCAGCATTTT. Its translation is CASSLAAGSNQPQHF.

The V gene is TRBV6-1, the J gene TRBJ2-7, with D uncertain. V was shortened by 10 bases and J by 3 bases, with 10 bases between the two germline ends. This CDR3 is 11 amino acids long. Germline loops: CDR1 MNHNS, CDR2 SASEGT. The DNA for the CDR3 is TGTGCCACCTACACAGACTACGAGCAGTACTTC. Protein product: CATYTDYEQYF.

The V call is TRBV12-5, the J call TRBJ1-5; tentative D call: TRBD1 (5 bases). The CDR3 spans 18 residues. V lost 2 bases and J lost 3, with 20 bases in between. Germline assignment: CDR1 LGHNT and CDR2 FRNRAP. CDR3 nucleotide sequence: TGTGCTAGTGGTTTGCGGTCTTTTGAACAGGCCCACAATCAGCCCCAGCATTTT. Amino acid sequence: CASGLRSFEQAHNQPQHF. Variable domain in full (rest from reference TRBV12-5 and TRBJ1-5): DARVTQTPRHKVTEMGQEVTMRCQPILGHNTVFWYRQTMMQGLELLAYFRNRAPLDDSGMPKDRFSAEMPDATLATLKIQPSEPRDSAVYFCASGLRSFEQAHNQPQHFGDGTRLSIL.

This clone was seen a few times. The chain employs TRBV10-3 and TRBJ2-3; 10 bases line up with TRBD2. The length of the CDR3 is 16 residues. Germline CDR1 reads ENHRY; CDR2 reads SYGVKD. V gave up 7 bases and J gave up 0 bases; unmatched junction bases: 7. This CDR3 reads CAIKSGGASSTDTQYF. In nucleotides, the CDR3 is TGTGCCATCAAAAGCGGGGGGGCCTCTAGCACAGATACGCAGTATTTT.

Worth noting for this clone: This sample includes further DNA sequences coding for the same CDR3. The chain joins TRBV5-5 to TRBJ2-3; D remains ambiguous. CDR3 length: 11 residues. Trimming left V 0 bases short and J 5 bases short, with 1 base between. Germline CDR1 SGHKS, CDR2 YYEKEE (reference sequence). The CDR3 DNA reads TGTGCCAGCAGCTTGGAAGATACGCAGTATTTT. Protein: CASSLEDTQYF.

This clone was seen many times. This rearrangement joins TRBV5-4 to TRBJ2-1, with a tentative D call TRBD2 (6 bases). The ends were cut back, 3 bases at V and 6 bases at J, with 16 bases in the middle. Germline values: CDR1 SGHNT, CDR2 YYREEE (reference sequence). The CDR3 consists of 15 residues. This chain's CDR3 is CASSSRRRGSNEQFF. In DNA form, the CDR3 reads TGTGCCAGCAGCTCCCGGAGGAGGGGCTCCAATGAGCAGTTCTTC.

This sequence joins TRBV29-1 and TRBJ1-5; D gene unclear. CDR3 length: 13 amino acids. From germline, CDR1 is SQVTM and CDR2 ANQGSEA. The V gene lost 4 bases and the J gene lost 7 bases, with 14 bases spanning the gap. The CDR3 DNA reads TGCAGCGTTGTTGAGGCGGACGGACAGCCCCAGCATTTT. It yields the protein CSVVEADGQPQHF.

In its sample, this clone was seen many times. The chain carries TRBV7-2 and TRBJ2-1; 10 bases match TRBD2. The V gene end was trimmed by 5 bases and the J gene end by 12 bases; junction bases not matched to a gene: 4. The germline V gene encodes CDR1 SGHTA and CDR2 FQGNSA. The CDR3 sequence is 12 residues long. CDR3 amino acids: CASSASGSGQFF. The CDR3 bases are TGTGCCAGCAGCGCTAGCGGGAGTGGGCAGTTCTTC.

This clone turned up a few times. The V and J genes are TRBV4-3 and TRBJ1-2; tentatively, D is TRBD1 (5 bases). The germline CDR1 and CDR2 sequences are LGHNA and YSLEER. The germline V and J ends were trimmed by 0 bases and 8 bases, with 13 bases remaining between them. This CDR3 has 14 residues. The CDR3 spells CASSQDTQGGGYTF. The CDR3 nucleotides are TGCGCCAGCAGCCAAGATACGCAGGGAGGAGGCTACACCTTC.

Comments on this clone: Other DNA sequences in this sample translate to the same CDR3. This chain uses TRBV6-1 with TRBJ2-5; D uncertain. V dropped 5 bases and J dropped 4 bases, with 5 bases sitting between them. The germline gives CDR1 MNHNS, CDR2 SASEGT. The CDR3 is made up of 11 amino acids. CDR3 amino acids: CASSYGETQYF. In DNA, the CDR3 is TGTGCCAGCAGTTATGGAGAGACCCAGTACTTC.

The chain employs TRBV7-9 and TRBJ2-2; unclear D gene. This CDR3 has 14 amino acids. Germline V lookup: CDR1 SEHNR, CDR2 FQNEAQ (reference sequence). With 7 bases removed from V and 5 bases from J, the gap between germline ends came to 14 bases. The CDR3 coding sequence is TGTGCCAGCATTCCGGGTCGTGTAACCGGGGAGCTGTTTTTT. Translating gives CASIPGRVTGELFF. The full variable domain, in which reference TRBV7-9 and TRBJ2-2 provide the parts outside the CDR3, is DTGVSQNPRHKITKRGQNVTFRCDPISEHNRLYWYRQTLGQGPEFLTYFQNEAQLEKSRLLSDRFSAERPKGSFSTLEIQRTEQGDSAMYLCASIPGRVTGELFFGEGSRLTVL.

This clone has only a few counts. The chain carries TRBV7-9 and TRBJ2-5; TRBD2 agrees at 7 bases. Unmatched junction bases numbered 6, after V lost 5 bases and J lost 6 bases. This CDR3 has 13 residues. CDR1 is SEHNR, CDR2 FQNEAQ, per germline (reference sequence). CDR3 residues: CASSGSGAKTQYF. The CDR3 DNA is TGTGCCAGCAGCGGGAGCGGGGCCAAGACCCAGTACTTC.

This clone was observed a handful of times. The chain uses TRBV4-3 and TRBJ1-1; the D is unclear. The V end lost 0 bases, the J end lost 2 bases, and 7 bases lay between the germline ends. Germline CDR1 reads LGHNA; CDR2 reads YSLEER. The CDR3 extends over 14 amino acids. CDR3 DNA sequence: TGCGCCAGCAGCCAAGAGTGGGGAAACACTGAAGCTTTCTTT. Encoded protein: CASSQEWGNTEAFF.

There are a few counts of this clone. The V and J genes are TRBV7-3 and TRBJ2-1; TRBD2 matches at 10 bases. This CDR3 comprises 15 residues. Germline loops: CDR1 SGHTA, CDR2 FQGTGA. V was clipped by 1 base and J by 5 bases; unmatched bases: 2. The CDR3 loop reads CASSLRLAGHNEQFF. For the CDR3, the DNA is TGTGCCAGCAGCTTAAGACTAGCGGGCCACAATGAGCAGTTCTTC.

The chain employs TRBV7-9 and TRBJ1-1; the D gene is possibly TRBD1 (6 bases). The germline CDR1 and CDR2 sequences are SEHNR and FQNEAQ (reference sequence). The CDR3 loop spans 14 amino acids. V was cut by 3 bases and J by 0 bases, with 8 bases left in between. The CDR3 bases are TGTGCCAGCAGCTTTGGACAGCTGAACACTGAAGCTTTCTTT. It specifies CASSFGQLNTEAFF. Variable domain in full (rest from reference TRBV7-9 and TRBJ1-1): DTGVSQNPRHKITKRGQNVTFRCDPISEHNRLYWYRQTLGQGPEFLTYFQNEAQLEKSRLLSDRFSAERPKGSFSTLEIQRTEQGDSAMYLCASSFGQLNTEAFFGQGTRLTVV.

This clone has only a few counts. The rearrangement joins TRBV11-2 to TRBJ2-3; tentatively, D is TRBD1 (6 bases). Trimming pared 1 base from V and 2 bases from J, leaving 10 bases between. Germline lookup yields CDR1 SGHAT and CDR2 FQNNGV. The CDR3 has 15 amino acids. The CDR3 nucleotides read TGTGCCAGCAGCTTAGCAGGGGCGAACACAGATACGCAGTATTTT. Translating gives CASSLAGANTDTQYF.